This passage covers 20 T cell receptor beta chains from one sample sequenced in a study of blood T cells in healthy people across ages. A second PCR, run for about 7 to 11 cycles, used a sample-barcoded 5' primer plus a J-beta primer mix. TCRdb re-analysed the 5' RACE reads in MiXCR, keeping a single row per CDR3 protein. The sample has approximately 810,000 distinct CDR3 sequences; roughly 35% are singletons. The material sequenced was blood. These receptors all come from a man younger than 35 in good health.

As concerns this clonotype: A much larger clone differs by one base, so this may be a read error. This chain connects TRBV4-3 to TRBJ2-5; a weak D match, TRBD2 (6 bases). The CDR3 extends over 14 amino acids. Germline V gene sequence: CDR1 LGHNA, CDR2 YSLEER. CDR3 residues: CASSQIDRRETKYF. For the CDR3, the DNA is TGCGCCAGCAGCCAAATTGACCGACGGGAGACCAAGTACTTC.

The CDR3, as DNA: TGTGCCATCAGTGCCGACATCTCCTACAATGAGCAGTACTTC. This encodes CAISADISYNEQYF. The chain links TRBV10-3 to TRBJ2-7; D uncertain. V gave up 4 bases and J gave up 7 bases, with 17 bases separating them. This CDR3 region has 14 residues. Germline V gives CDR1 ENHRY, CDR2 SYGVKD.

V usage is TRBV2 and J usage is TRBJ2-1; 12 bases line up with TRBD2. The J call may be incorrect, as the DNA end agrees better with TRBJ2-7. This CDR3 spans 16 amino acids. CDR1 is SNHLY and CDR2 is FYNNEI in the germline V gene. CDR3 sequence reads: CASRRGLAGSYNEQYF. The CDR3 region has the DNA TGTGCCAGCAGGAGAGGACTAGCGGGGTCCTACAATGAGCAGTACTTC.

The chain has TRBV27 and TRBJ1-5; TRBD1 matches 10 bases. CDR1 and CDR2 from the germline V gene are MNHEY and SMNVEV (reference sequence). The CDR3 sequence is 14 residues long. Trimming took 6 bases from V and 6 from J; bases not matched to a gene: 5. DNA for the CDR3: TGTGCCAGCAGACCGACAGGGGGCTTTCAGCCCCAGCATTTT. Translated: CASRPTGGFQPQHF.

This clonotype has just one count. Compared with germline, one end of the junction differs, possibly owing to a read error. The chain carries TRBV20-1 and TRBJ1-6; TRBD1 matches 8 bases. CDR3 length equals 16 residues. Germline V gene sequence: CDR1 DFQATT, CDR2 SNEGSKA (reference sequence). The CDR3 loop is CSASHRQGIVGSPPHF. The CDR3 DNA reads TGCAGTGCTAGCCACAGACAGGGGATAGTAGGCTCACCCCCCCACTTT.

This clonotype has ten or more counts. The rearrangement joins TRBV7-9 to TRBJ2-3, with D possibly TRBD2 on 6 matching bases. CDR1 and CDR2 (germline): SEHNR, FQNEAQ (reference sequence). The CDR3 runs 16 residues. Trimming left V 0 bases short and J 0 bases short, with 10 bases between. CDR3 sequence reads: CASSLAVAASTDTQYF. CDR3 DNA: TGTGCCAGCAGCTTAGCCGTAGCGGCAAGCACAGATACGCAGTATTTT.

With respect to this clonotype: A much bigger clone sits one base away, suggesting this may be a read error. The chain couples TRBV27 to TRBJ1-2, with a possible D match to TRBD1 (5 bases). There are 15 residues in the CDR3. Germline V gives CDR1 MNHEY, CDR2 SMNVEV (reference sequence). The V end lost 8 bases, the J end lost 0 bases, and 16 bases lay between the germline ends. The CDR3 region is CASGPRDGTNYGYTF. The CDR3, as DNA: TGTGCCAGCGGCCCCCGGGACGGAACTAACTATGGCTACACCTTC.

The gene calls are TRBV4-1 and TRBJ2-1; D tentatively reads TRBD1 or TRBD2 (5 bases each). This CDR3 comprises 14 residues. V was trimmed by 4 bases and J by 10 bases, leaving 17 bases between them. From germline, CDR1 is MGHRA and CDR2 YSYEKL. CDR3 amino acids: CASSRVGDPYEQFF. The CDR3 bases are TGCGCCAGCAGCCGAGTAGGGGACCCCTACGAGCAGTTCTTC.

Regarding this clonotype: Its ends do not fully match the called genes, so a read error is possible. This chain connects TRBV4-2 to TRBJ2-5; no clear D. This CDR3 is 14 amino acids long. Per the germline V gene, CDR1 is LGHNA and CDR2 is YNFKEQ. CDR3: CASSQESNQETQYF. Here the CDR3 DNA reads TGTGCCAGCAGCCAAGAATCAAACCAGGAGACCCAGTACTTC.

This rearrangement joins TRBV2 to TRBJ2-7, with a tentative D call TRBD2 (6 bases). Trimming removed 6 bases at V and 1 base at J, with 10 bases between. The CDR3 spans 13 residues. CDR1 SNHLY and CDR2 FYNNEI come from the germline V gene. The CDR3 DNA follows: TGTGCCAGCAGAGGGACTCAGTCCTACGAGCAGTACTTC. Translation: CASRGTQSYEQYF.

A few counts support this clonotype. The rearrangement joins TRBV12-3 or TRBV12-4 to TRBJ1-2; D remains ambiguous. Trimming removed 5 bases from V and 5 bases from J, with 12 bases in between. The CDR3 has 13 residues. The CDR3 DNA reads TGTGCCAGCAGTCCAGCAGATGGGTATGGCTACACCTTC. This gives the protein CASSPADGYGYTF.

The rearrangement joins TRBV6-6 to TRBJ1-4; unclear D gene. The CDR3 sequence is 15 residues long. V gave up 0 bases and J gave up 4 bases, with 9 bases separating them. In germline, CDR1 is MNHNY, CDR2 SVGAGI (reference sequence). CDR3 sequence: CASSYSRRSNEKLFF. The CDR3 coding sequence is TGTGCCAGCAGTTACTCGAGGCGAAGTAATGAAAAACTGTTTTTT.

This chain links TRBV30 with TRBJ2-4; TRBD1 agrees at 8 bases. Per the germline V gene, CDR1 is GTSNPN and CDR2 is SVGIG (reference sequence). V lost 5 bases to trimming and J lost 13 bases; unmatched junction nucleotides: 10. The CDR3 is made up of 12 amino acids. The CDR3 nucleotides are TGTGCCTGGCAGGGGGCGATCAATGAGCAGTACTTC. Amino acid sequence: CAWQGAINEQYF.

The chain has TRBV21-1 and TRBJ1-5; the D call TRBD1 from the table was never checked on the DNA. TRBV21-1 is labeled a pseudogene. This CDR3 comprises 18 residues. CDR3 amino acids: CASGKGRRRDRGNQPQHF. CDR3 nucleotides: TGTGCCAGCGGCAAAGGCAGGCGGAGGGACAGGGGTAATCAGCCCCAGCATTTT.

The rearrangement links TRBV7-9 to TRBJ1-5; D remains ambiguous. Germline CDR1 reads SEHNR; CDR2 reads FQNEAQ (reference sequence). The CDR3 spans 13 residues. With 1 base removed from V and 8 bases from J, the gap between germline ends came to 9 bases. CDR3 region: CASSLDPVEPQHF. DNA of the CDR3: TGTGCCAGCAGCTTAGATCCGGTGGAGCCCCAGCATTTT.

A few counts support this clonotype. This chain connects TRBV7-3 to TRBJ1-2; possible D gene TRBD1, 6 bases. Trimming stripped 0 bases from V and 4 bases from J, with 6 bases between. Germline CDR1 is SGHTA and CDR2 is FQGTGA. The CDR3 covers 13 residues. The CDR3 nucleotides read TGTGCCAGCAGCTTAACGGGGGCCTATGGCTACACCTTC. Translated, it gives CASSLTGAYGYTF. The full variable domain, in which reference TRBV7-3 and TRBJ1-2 provide the parts outside the CDR3, is GAGVSQTPSNKVTEKGKYVELRCDPISGHTALYWYRQSLGQGPEFLIYFQGTGAADDSGLPNDRFFAVRPEGSVSTLKIQRTERGDSAVYLCASSLTGAYGYTFGSGTRLTVV.

This chain joins TRBV7-9 and TRBJ2-6; TRBD2 is a possible D gene (6 bases). The CDR3 sequence is 15 residues long. Germline CDR1 SEHNR, CDR2 FQNEAQ (reference sequence). V lost 3 bases and J 8 bases, leaving 14 bases between the germline ends. This chain's CDR3 is CASSFPGGEPNVLTF. The CDR3 bases are TGTGCCAGCAGCTTTCCCGGGGGTGAGCCCAACGTCCTGACTTTC.

This rearrangement joins TRBV30 to TRBJ1-5; 8 positions agree with TRBD1. The ends lost 6 bases at V and 6 bases at J; junction bases unmatched: 4. CDR1 GTSNPN and CDR2 SVGIG come from the germline V gene (reference sequence). CDR3 size: 12 residues. The CDR3, as DNA: TGTGCCTGTGACAGGGGCGTTCAGCCCCAGCATTTT. This sequence encodes CACDRGVQPQHF.

The V gene is TRBV9, the J gene TRBJ2-7; D ambiguous. This CDR3 contains 13 residues. The germline V and J ends were trimmed by 0 bases and 7 bases, with 11 bases remaining between them. Germline V gene sequence: CDR1 SGDLS, CDR2 YYNGEE. In nucleotides, the CDR3 is TGTGCCAGCAGCGTAGCCCTCGGCAGGGAGCAGTACTTC. Translated: CASSVALGREQYF.

The table lists this clonotype with a few counts. The chain carries TRBV5-1 and TRBJ1-1, with D unclear. This CDR3 is built from 13 residues. In germline, CDR1 is SGHRS, CDR2 YFSETQ. Trimming pared 0 bases from V and 6 bases from J, leaving 9 bases between. This CDR3 reads CASSLVGQSEAFF. The CDR3 bases are TGCGCCAGCAGCTTGGTGGGCCAGTCTGAAGCTTTCTTT.